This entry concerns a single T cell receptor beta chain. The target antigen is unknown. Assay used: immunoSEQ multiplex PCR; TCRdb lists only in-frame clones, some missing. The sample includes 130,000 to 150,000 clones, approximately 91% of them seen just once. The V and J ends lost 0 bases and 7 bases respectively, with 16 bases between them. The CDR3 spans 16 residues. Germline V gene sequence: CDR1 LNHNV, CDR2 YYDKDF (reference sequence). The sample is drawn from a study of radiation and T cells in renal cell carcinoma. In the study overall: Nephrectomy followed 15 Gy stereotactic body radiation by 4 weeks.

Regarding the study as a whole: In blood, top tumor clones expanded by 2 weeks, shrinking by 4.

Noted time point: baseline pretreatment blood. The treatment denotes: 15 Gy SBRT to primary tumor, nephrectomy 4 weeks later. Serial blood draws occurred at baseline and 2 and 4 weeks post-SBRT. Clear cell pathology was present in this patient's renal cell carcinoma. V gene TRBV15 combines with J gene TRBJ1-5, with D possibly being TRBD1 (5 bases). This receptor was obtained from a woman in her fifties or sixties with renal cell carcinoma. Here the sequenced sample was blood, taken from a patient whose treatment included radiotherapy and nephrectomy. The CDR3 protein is CATSRDRPRSGQPQHF. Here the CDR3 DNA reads TGTGCCACCAGCAGAGATCGTCCCCGATCAGGGCAGCCCCAGCATTTT.